This TCR beta chain was found in a study of OX40 agonist ivuxolimab in advanced cancers. The wider study: Mean age about 60 years, range about 23 to 80; around 80% male. Three partial responders included one hepatocellular carcinoma patient and two cutaneous melanoma patients.

The germline V gene encodes CDR1 WNHNN and CDR2 SYGVQD (reference sequence). The CDR3 sequence is 13 residues long. The ends were cut back, 4 bases at V and 6 bases at J, with 11 bases in the middle. The repertoire was sequenced with immunoSEQ multiplex PCR; TCRdb's copy has only in-frame clones and lacks some. The sample shows 30,000 to 40,000 clones, roughly four fifths of them seen only once. The genes are TRBV10-1 and TRBJ2-3, with D maybe TRBD2 (5 bases). The origin of this receptor is an adult with an advanced solid tumor such as melanoma, head and neck, liver or kidney cancer. The sample here was CD4+ or CD8+ T cells sorted from blood, taken in a trial of the OX40 agonist ivuxolimab. The CDR3 reads CASSAITGDTQYF. The CDR3 coding sequence is TGCGCCAGCAGTGCCATCACGGGGGATACGCAGTATTTT.